The clone carrying this T cell receptor (beta chain) was detected only once. Its matching antigen is unknown. Authors' analysis steps: Filtering was not the same, since immunoSEQ gave junction-only sequences without quality scores. Some clones are missing from TCRdb's copy, which holds only in-frame ones; the method was immunoSEQ multiplex PCR. V and J calls and clone size come straight from that table; D and trimming were deduced from the DNA. The table includes 950,000 to 1,100,000 clones, around three quarters detected once. The source of the sample is a study of shared clonotypes between healthy human individuals. Study observations and caveats: Against clonotypes common to all four donors, non-shared ones had lower generation probabilities. Compared with memory subsets, naive subsets generally had larger estimated richness. Approximately 4.9% of naive CD4 clonotypes were shared across a few donors.

The V and J ends lost 2 bases and 6 bases respectively, with 11 bases between them. Germline CDR1 and CDR2: SGHRS and YFSETQ. CDR3 length: 14 amino acids. Source material: memory CD4+ T cells from PBMCs. Subset meaning: CD45RA-negative fraction. The sequence derives from a man between 18 and 29 years old in good health. Some clones in this sample may be carry-over from other donors' samples. This chain connects TRBV5-1 to TRBJ2-2, with D perhaps TRBD1 (6 bases). The CDR3 nucleotides read TGCGCCAGCAGCTTATCAGGGGTAGCCGGGGAGCTGTTTTTT. Protein product: CASSLSGVAGELFF. The full variable domain, rest sourced from reference TRBV5-1 and TRBJ2-2, is KAGVTQTPRYLIKTRGQQVTLSCSPISGHRSVSWYQQTPGQGLQFLFEYFSETQRNKGNFPGRFSGRQFSNSRSEMNVSTLELGDSALYLCASSLSGVAGELFFGEGSRLTVL.